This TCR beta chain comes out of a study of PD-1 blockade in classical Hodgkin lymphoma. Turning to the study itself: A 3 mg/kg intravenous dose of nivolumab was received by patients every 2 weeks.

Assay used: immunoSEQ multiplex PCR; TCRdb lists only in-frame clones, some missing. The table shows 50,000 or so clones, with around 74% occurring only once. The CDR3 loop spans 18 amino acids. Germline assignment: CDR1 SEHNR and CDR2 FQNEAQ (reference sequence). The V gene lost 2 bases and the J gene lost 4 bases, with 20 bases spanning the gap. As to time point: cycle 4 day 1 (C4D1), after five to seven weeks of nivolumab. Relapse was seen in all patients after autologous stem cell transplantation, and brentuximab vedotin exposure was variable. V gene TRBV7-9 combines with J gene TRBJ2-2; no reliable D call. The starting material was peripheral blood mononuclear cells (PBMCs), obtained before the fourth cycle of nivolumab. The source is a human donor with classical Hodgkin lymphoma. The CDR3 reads CASSLNLGPTLGTGELFF. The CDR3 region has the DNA TGTGCCAGCAGCTTAAACCTCGGACCGACATTGGGCACCGGGGAGCTGTTTTTT.